The 20 T cell receptor beta chains below all came from one sample that was sequenced in a study of tumor and adjacent non-tumor tissue in lung cancer. The library came from three nested PCR rounds adapted from ARM-PCR protocols. TCRdb reprocessed the multiplex PCR reads via MiXCR and lists one record per CDR3 protein. Among tens of thousands of distinct CDR3 sequences listed, 60% to 70% were seen once. No cell sorting was done before RNA was extracted from the tissue. More than 3 cm separated this lung sample from the edge of the tumor. Sequenced material: distant non-tumor lung tissue. These receptors were taken from a woman in her forties with non-small cell lung cancer.

Comments on this clonotype: Relative to the germline gene, one junction end is altered; a read error may explain this. V is TRBV11-2 and J is TRBJ2-1; D remains unclear. Germline values: CDR1 SGHAT, CDR2 FQNNGV. The CDR3 runs 15 residues. CDR3 region: CASSLRLVAHNGQFF. As DNA, the CDR3 is TGTGCTAGCAGCTTACGGCTAGTGGCTCACAATGGGCAGTTCTTC.

As for this clonotype: Germline and junction disagree at one end, which may indicate a read error. The V call is TRBV11-2, the J call TRBJ2-1; D may be TRBD2 (6 bases). This CDR3 comprises 14 residues. The germline CDR1 and CDR2 sequences are SGHAT and FQNNGV. This chain's CDR3 is CASSIAGGYNERFF. The CDR3 DNA reads as TGTGCCAGCAGCATTGCTGGGGGGTACAATGAGCGGTTCTTC.

The genes are TRBV29-1 and TRBJ1-5; 8 bases fit TRBD1. The germline gives CDR1 SQVTM, CDR2 ANQGSEA. The CDR3 runs to 15 residues. The CDR3 reads CRIRQGAAGNQPQHF. CDR3 sequence (DNA): TGCCGCATAAGGCAGGGGGCGGCCGGCAATCAGCCCCAGCATTTT.

Regarding this clonotype: At one end the junction does not follow the germline gene, possibly because of a read error. The V gene is TRBV5-1, the J gene TRBJ1-1, with D hard to call. CDR3 length: 17 residues. The germline gives CDR1 SGHRS, CDR2 YFSETQ. In DNA, the CDR3 is TGCGCCAGCAGCTTGGTACCCCAGACAAGGTCAAATACTGGAGCTTTCTTT. It yields the protein CASSLVPQTRSNTGAFF.

With respect to this clonotype: The junction shows a germline mismatch at one end, possibly a read error. The chain links TRBV4-1 to TRBJ2-1; 11 bases line up with TRBD2. Germline-derived CDR1 and CDR2 are MGHRA and YSYEKL. The CDR3 is 15 amino acids. The CDR3 DNA reads as TGCGCCAGCAGCCGCCTTAGCGGGAGGGCCAATGAGCAGTTCTTT. Translated: CASSRLSGRANEQFF.

This clonotype was recorded many times. V is TRBV4-2 and J is TRBJ2-3; D is ambiguous. Germline values: CDR1 LGHNA, CDR2 YNFKEQ. V lost 0 bases, J lost 0 bases, and 13 bases lay in between. CDR3 length: 17 residues. CDR3 nucleotide sequence: TGTGCCAGCAGCCAAGATATAATGCACTTAAGCACAGATACGCAGTATTTT. Translation: CASSQDIMHLSTDTQYF.

This clonotype has just a few counts. This chain joins TRBV7-3 and TRBJ2-5; D might be TRBD2 (6 bases). Germline V gene data show CDR1 as SGHTA and CDR2 as FQGTGA. CDR3 length: 15 amino acids. Trimming left V 5 bases short and J 5 bases short, with 18 bases between. CDR3 DNA sequence: TGTGCCAGCAGCAGAGGAGCTACCGGGAGTGAGACCCAGTACTTC. Translation gives CASSRGATGSETQYF. Full variable domain (outside the CDR3, taken from reference TRBV7-3 and TRBJ2-5): GAGVSQTPSNKVTEKGKYVELRCDPISGHTALYWYRQSLGQGPEFLIYFQGTGAADDSGLPNDRFFAVRPEGSVSTLKIQRTERGDSAVYLCASSRGATGSETQYFGPGTRLLVL.

This clonotype was seen a single time. The junction departs from germline at one end; a sequencing error may be responsible. The V call is TRBV6-2 or TRBV6-3, the J call TRBJ2-3, with 9 bases aligning to TRBD2. This CDR3 comprises 18 residues. CDR1 and CDR2 (germline): MNHEY, SVGEGT. The CDR3: CTSNAPTSGGGGTDTQYF. The DNA of the CDR3 is TGTACCAGCAACGCACCGACTAGCGGTGGCGGAGGCACAGATACGCAGTATTTT.

In the case of this clonotype: A read error may explain this, as a much larger clone is one base away. V gene TRBV28 combines with J gene TRBJ1-2; D is possibly TRBD1 (5 bases). Between the trimmed V and J ends, which lost 6 bases and 8 bases, there was a span of 16 bases. This CDR3 is 13 amino acids long. CDR1 and CDR2 (germline): MDHEN, SYDVKM. CDR3 sequence reads: CASRTIGVYGYTF. The CDR3 nucleotides read TGTGCCAGCAGAACAATAGGGGTGTACGGCTACACCTTC.

This clonotype was seen at least ten times. Given the absence of the conserved phenylalanine or tryptophan at the CDR3 end, a read error is likely. Because the CDR3's place on the DNA is in doubt, the DNA is left out and the CDR3 is given as listed by TCRdb. The chain carries TRBV6-9 and TRBJ2-7. Germline CDR1 reads MNHGY; CDR2 reads SVAAGI. Inclusive of both ends, the CDR3 amounts to 8 amino acids. The CDR3 reads CASGLGFG.

This clonotype has just one count. Sequence at one end of the junction differs from germline and may be a read error. CDR3 DNA sequence: TGTGTCAGCACGTGGACTGAAGCTTTCTTT. Protein: CVSTWTEAFF. The chain employs TRBV2 and TRBJ1-1, with unresolved D. Germline V gives CDR1 SNHLY, CDR2 FYNNEI. This CDR3 comprises 10 residues.

About this clonotype itself: A read error may be the cause here, since a much bigger clone is one base away. The chain carries TRBV19 and TRBJ1-1; unclear D gene. CDR1 LNHDA and CDR2 SQIVND come from the germline V gene (reference sequence). V lost 7 bases and J 6 bases, leaving 12 bases between the germline ends. CDR3 size: 12 residues. The CDR3 DNA sequence: TGTGCCAGTAACCTGGGAATATCTGAAGCTTTCTTT. This codes for CASNLGISEAFF.

Concerning this clonotype itself: One junction end disagrees with the germline gene, perhaps due to a read error. This chain joins TRBV29-1 and TRBJ2-2, with D perhaps assigned TRBD1 or TRBD2 (5 bases each). The CDR3 is 12 residues long. The germline V gene encodes CDR1 SQVTM and CDR2 ANQGSEA. The CDR3 protein is CSVGWGTGELFF. The CDR3 DNA follows: TGTAGCGTTGGGTGGGGGACCGGGGAGCTGTTTTTT.

This clonotype was recorded at least ten times. The CDR3 region has the DNA TGCAGTGCCAACACCGGGACTAGCGGCCACGAGCAGTACTTC. The encoded protein is CSANTGTSGHEQYF. The V and J genes are TRBV20-1 and TRBJ2-7; TRBD2 matches at 11 bases. Germline CDR1 reads DFQATT; CDR2 reads SNEGSKA (reference sequence). Trimming at V came to 6 bases and at J to 5 bases, leaving 9 bases not matched to a gene. The CDR3 loop spans 14 amino acids.

In the case of this clonotype: A read error is possible here, since a much larger clone lies one base away. This chain links TRBV5-4 with TRBJ2-1; 8 nucleotides align to TRBD2. Germline CDR1 is SGHNT and CDR2 is YYREEE (reference sequence). Trimming removed 1 base from V and 0 bases from J; junction bases left unmatched: 12. The CDR3 is made up of 19 amino acids. The CDR3 coding sequence is TGTGCCAGCAGCTTGCCCCAAGCGGGAGTAGGGTCCTCCTACAATGAGCAGTTCTTC. Protein product: CASSLPQAGVGSSYNEQFF.

As to this clonotype: A junction end diverges from the germline sequence, so it may reflect a read error. The V and J genes are TRBV11-2 and TRBJ2-7; no firm D call. CDR1 and CDR2 from the germline V gene are SGHAT and FQNNGV. The CDR3 totals 15 residues. The CDR3 DNA is TGTGCCAGCAGCGCGGAAGGTTCGAACACCTACGAGCTGTACTTC. The encoded protein is CASSAEGSNTYELYF.

This clonotype occurred many times. The chain couples TRBV4-2 to TRBJ2-1, with unresolved D. V was pared by 4 bases and J by 4 bases, with 14 bases between. Germline V gives CDR1 LGHNA, CDR2 YNFKEQ. This CDR3 has 15 amino acids. DNA of the CDR3: TGTGCCAGCAGCCTTGAGGCCCAAAATTACAATGAGCAGTTCTTC. Residues: CASSLEAQNYNEQFF.

This clonotype has at least ten counts. The chain couples TRBV7-9 to TRBJ2-5; 7 bases are shared with TRBD1. Germline CDR1 SEHNR, CDR2 FQNEAQ (reference sequence). The CDR3 is 12 residues long. The chain's CDR3 is CAGTASQETQYF. For the CDR3, the DNA is TGTGCGGGGACAGCAAGCCAAGAGACCCAGTACTTC.

Concerning this clonotype: This could be a read error, since a much larger clone is one nucleotide away. This sequence joins TRBV20-1 and TRBJ2-3; D possibly matches TRBD1 or TRBD2 (5 bases each). The CDR3 loop spans 14 amino acids. Germline CDR1 reads DFQATT; CDR2 reads SNEGSKA (reference sequence). CDR3 nucleotide sequence: TGCAGTGCTAGGAGGGGCGGTAGCACAGATATGCAGTATTTT. It translates to CSARRGGSTDMQYF.

This clonotype was recorded at least ten times. This chain uses TRBV28 with TRBJ2-3, with 7 bases matching TRBD1. Germline values: CDR1 MDHEN, CDR2 SYDVKM. The V and J ends lost 3 bases and 6 bases, in that order; junction bases with no gene match: 12. This CDR3 has 16 residues. The CDR3 sequence: CASSLAGGKSSDTQYF. The DNA for the CDR3 is TGTGCCAGCAGTTTGGCAGGGGGAAAATCGTCGGATACGCAGTATTTT.